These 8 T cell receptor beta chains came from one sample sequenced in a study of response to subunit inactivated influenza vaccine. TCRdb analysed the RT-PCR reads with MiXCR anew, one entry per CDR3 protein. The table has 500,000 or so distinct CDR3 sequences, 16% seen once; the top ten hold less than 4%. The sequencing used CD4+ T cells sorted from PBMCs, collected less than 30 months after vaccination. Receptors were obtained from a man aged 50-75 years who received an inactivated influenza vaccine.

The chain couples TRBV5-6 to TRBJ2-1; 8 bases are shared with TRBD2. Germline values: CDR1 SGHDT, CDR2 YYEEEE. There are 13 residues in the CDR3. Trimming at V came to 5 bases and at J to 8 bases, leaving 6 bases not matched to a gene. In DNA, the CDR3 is TGTGCCAGCAGTCCGGGGGGGGTCTATGAGCAGTTCTTC. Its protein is CASSPGGVYEQFF.

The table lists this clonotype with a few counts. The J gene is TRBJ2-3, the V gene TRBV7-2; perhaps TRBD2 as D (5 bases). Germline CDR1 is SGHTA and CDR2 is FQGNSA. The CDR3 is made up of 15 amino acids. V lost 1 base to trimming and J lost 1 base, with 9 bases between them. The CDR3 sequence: CASSLGVSGTDTQYF. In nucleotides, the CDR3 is TGTGCCAGCAGCTTAGGGGTTAGCGGCACAGATACGCAGTATTTT.

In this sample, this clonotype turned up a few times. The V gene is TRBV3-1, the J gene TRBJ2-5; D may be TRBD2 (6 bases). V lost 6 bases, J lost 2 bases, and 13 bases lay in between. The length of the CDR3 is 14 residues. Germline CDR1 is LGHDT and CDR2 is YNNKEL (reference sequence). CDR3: CASRARDSQETQYF. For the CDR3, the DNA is TGTGCCAGCAGAGCTCGGGACTCACAAGAGACCCAGTACTTC.

Written as DNA, the CDR3 is TGCAGTCTCAAAGACAGCTACGAGCAGTACTTC. Residues: CSLKDSYEQYF. The chain combines TRBV20-1 with TRBJ2-7; D may be TRBD1 (5 bases). Looked up from germline, CDR1 is DFQATT and CDR2 is SNEGSKA (reference sequence). V was shortened by 8 bases and J by 3 bases, with 11 bases between the two germline ends. The CDR3 sequence is 11 residues long.

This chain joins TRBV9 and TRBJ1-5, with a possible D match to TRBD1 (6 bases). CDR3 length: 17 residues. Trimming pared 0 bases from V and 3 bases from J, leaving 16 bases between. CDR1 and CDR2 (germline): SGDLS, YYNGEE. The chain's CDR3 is CASSVVLWDTHNQPQHF. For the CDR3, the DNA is TGTGCCAGCAGCGTAGTATTATGGGACACCCACAATCAGCCCCAGCATTTT.

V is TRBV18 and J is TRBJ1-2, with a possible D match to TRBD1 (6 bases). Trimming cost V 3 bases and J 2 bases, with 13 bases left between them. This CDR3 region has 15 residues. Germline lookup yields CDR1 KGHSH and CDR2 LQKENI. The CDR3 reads CASSPGQISNYGYTF. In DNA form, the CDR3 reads TGTGCCAGCTCACCCGGACAGATCTCCAACTATGGCTACACCTTC. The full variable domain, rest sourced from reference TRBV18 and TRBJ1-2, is NAGVMQNPRHLVRRRGQEARLRCSPMKGHSHVYWYRQLPEEGLKFMVYLQKENIIDESGMPKERFSAEFPKEGPSILRIQQVVRGDSAAYFCASSPGQISNYGYTFGSGTRLTVV.

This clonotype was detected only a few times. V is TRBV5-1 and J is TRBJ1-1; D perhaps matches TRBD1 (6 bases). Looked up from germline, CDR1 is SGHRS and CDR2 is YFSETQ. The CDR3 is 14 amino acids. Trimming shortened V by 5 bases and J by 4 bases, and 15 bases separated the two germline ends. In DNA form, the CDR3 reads TGCGCCAGCAGTGAAATTTCCAGGGGCACTGAAGCTTTCTTT. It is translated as CASSEISRGTEAFF.

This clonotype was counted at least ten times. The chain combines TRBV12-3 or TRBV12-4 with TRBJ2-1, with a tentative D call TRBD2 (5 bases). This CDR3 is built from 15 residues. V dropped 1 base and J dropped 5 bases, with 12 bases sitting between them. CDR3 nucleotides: TGTGCCAGCAGTTTAGGGCTAGCAGAACACAATGAGCAGTTCTTC. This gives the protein CASSLGLAEHNEQFF.